The TCR beta chain under discussion was sequenced for a study of cytomegalovirus exposure and HLA in healthy donors. The overall study: Within an early data release were 80 million to 90 million unique TCRs drawn from HLA-typed donors.

Comment on this clone: Its antigen is still unknown.

Amplification used 60 Vbeta primers and 13 Jbeta primers. Original methodology: A later analysis counted 80 million or so unique TCR beta chains, 9.5 million to 12 million shared. Only in-frame clones appear in the TCRdb table, and some are missing; sequencing was by immunoSEQ multiplex PCR. V and J calls and clone size are given by that table; D and trimming were obtained from the DNA. The sample has some 110,000 clones; just under 80% are singletons. Points from the study as a whole: The investigators catalogued 150 or so TCR beta chains as cytomegalovirus-associated. Accurate HLA-A and HLA-B prediction from TCR beta sequences was reported for most subjects.

The germline V gene encodes CDR1 SSHAT and CDR2 FNYEAQ (reference sequence). The CDR3 spans 16 residues. The V end was cut by 1 base, the J end by 1 base, with 13 bases between. The chain couples TRBV7-7 to TRBJ2-5, with D possibly matching TRBD2 (5 bases). Material for sequencing was PBMCs. This TCR was recovered from a man aged 30 to 39 in good health and CMV-seronegative. This chain's CDR3 is CASSLEASRFQETQYF. The CDR3, as DNA: TGTGCCAGCAGCTTAGAGGCTAGCAGATTCCAAGAGACCCAGTACTTC.